A single sample is the source of the 30 T cell receptor beta chains below, sequenced in a study of T cell responses to AZD1222 COVID-19 vaccine. Assay: immunoSEQ multiplex PCR; the TCRdb copy retains only in-frame clones and omits some. The sample has more than 50,000 clones; about 79% are singletons. Specimen: peripheral blood, collected on day 0 of AZD1222 vaccination. These receptor sequences come from an adult in good health.

This clone was counted a single time. The rearrangement uses TRBV6-1 and TRBJ2-1, with D perhaps TRBD1 (5 bases). The length of the CDR3 is 15 residues. The V end lost 3 bases, the J end lost 2 bases, and 11 bases lay between the germline ends. Germline CDR1 is MNHNS and CDR2 is SASEGT. CDR3 bases: TGTGCCAGCAGTGAGCAGGGTTACCCCTACAATGAGCAGTTCTTC. Its protein is CASSEQGYPYNEQFF.

In nucleotides, the CDR3 is TGTGCCAGCAGTTCGCGGCCAGACAGGGGGCAGGTTGAAGCTTTCTTT. It codes for CASSSRPDRGQVEAFF. V is TRBV6-6 and J is TRBJ1-1; 10 bases are a match to TRBD1. The V segment lost 4 bases and the J segment 7 bases; nucleotides outside the gene matches: 12. The CDR3 has 16 residues. The V gene's germline CDR1 is MNHNY and CDR2 SVGAGI (reference sequence).

J is TRBJ2-7 and V is TRBV6-5, with 8 nucleotides matching TRBD2. J was trimmed by 2 bases and V by 0 bases; bases with no gene match: 6. Per the germline V gene, CDR1 is MNHEY and CDR2 is SVGAGI. This CDR3 has 16 amino acids. CDR3: CASSYSKAGGTYEQYF. The CDR3 DNA follows: TGTGCCAGCAGTTACTCGAAGGCGGGAGGAACCTACGAGCAGTACTTC.

J is TRBJ1-5 and V is TRBV28; D is ambiguous. From germline, CDR1 is MDHEN and CDR2 SYDVKM. Trimming took off 5 bases at V and 4 bases at J, with 12 bases between the two ends. This CDR3 comprises 14 residues. In DNA form, the CDR3 reads TGTGCCAGCAGTGAGTACCAGGTAAATCAGCCCCAGCATTTT. The encoded protein is CASSEYQVNQPQHF.

The J gene is TRBJ1-6, the V gene TRBV12-3 or TRBV12-4; D remains unclear. Trimming took off 6 bases at V and 6 bases at J, with 3 bases between the two ends. The CDR3 has 11 amino acids. The CDR3 nucleotides read TGTGCCAGCAGCCTTAATTCACCCCTCCACTTT. Encoded protein: CASSLNSPLHF.

V gene TRBV9 combines with J gene TRBJ2-3; D perhaps matches TRBD2 (6 bases). The CDR3 loop spans 16 amino acids. V was trimmed by 2 bases and J by 1 base, leaving 14 bases between them. Germline CDR1 reads SGDLS; CDR2 reads YYNGEE. The DNA for the CDR3 is TGTGCCAGCAGCGTTTATAGCGGACTCGGCACAGATACGCAGTATTTT. Protein: CASSVYSGLGTDTQYF.

This clone was observed a handful of times. The V gene is TRBV11-3, the J gene TRBJ1-1; D ambiguous. V was trimmed by 5 bases and J by 4 bases, leaving 14 bases between them. CDR3 size: 14 residues. Germline CDR1 is SGHNT and CDR2 is YENEEA. The CDR3 DNA reads as TGTGCCAGCAGCCACCGACCAGAGGGCACTGAAGCTTTCTTT. Protein: CASSHRPEGTEAFF. The full variable domain, completed using reference TRBV11-3 and TRBJ1-1, is EAGVVQSPRYKIIEKKQPVAFWCNPISGHNTLYWYLQNLGQGPELLIRYENEEAVDDSQLPKDRFSAERLKGVDSTLKIQPAELGDSAVYLCASSHRPEGTEAFFGQGTRLTVV.

The chain is built from TRBV5-6 and TRBJ2-4, with 8 bases matching TRBD1. CDR1 SGHDT and CDR2 YYEEEE come from the germline V gene. The CDR3 contains 16 residues. The ends lost 0 bases at V and 4 bases at J; junction bases unmatched: 6. The CDR3 sequence: CASSLDRTGLKNIQYF. The CDR3 DNA reads TGTGCCAGCAGCTTGGACAGGACAGGGTTAAAAAACATTCAGTACTTC.

V usage is TRBV6-5 and J usage is TRBJ1-2; D unclear. Trimming pared 5 bases from V and 1 base from J, leaving 11 bases between. CDR1 MNHEY and CDR2 SVGAGI come from the germline V gene. The CDR3 sequence is 14 residues long. The CDR3 protein is CASSPTLFNYGYTF. The CDR3 DNA sequence: TGTGCCAGCAGTCCAACTCTTTTTAACTATGGCTACACCTTC.

The CDR3 DNA is TGTGCCAGCAGCACCCGACAGGGGGCTAGGAGTCAGCCCCAGCATTTT. Translated, it gives CASSTRQGARSQPQHF. This chain uses TRBV21-1 with TRBJ1-5; whether TRBD1, the table's D call, matches the DNA was not checked. TRBV21-1 represents a pseudogene. CDR3 size: 16 residues.

This chain joins TRBV6-2 or TRBV6-3 and TRBJ2-2, with a weak D call TRBD1 (6 bases). The V gene's germline CDR1 is MNHEY and CDR2 SVGEGT. V was cut by 5 bases and J by 2 bases, with 18 bases left in between. The CDR3 is 17 residues long. The CDR3 is CASSTFTTGLNTGELFF. DNA for the CDR3: TGTGCCAGCAGTACCTTTACGACAGGATTAAACACCGGGGAGCTGTTTTTT.

V and J are TRBV10-3 and TRBJ2-1, with 12 bases that match TRBD2. The germline CDR1 and CDR2 sequences are ENHRY and SYGVKD. The CDR3 consists of 15 residues. J was trimmed by 6 bases and V by 6 bases; bases with no gene match: 6. The DNA for the CDR3 is TGTGCCATCAGGACTGGACTAGCGGGGACCAATGAGCAGTTCTTC. Protein sequence: CAIRTGLAGTNEQFF.

The DNA of the CDR3 is TGTGCCAGCAGCTCTGGACAGGGTCTACAGCCCCAGCATTTT. This encodes CASSSGQGLQPQHF. V and J are TRBV7-9 and TRBJ1-5, with 8 bases aligning to TRBD1. Germline CDR1 SEHNR, CDR2 FQNEAQ (reference sequence). Trimming at V came to 4 bases and at J to 7 bases, leaving 6 bases not matched to a gene. This CDR3 is built from 14 residues. Drawing the rest from reference TRBV7-9 and TRBJ1-5, the complete variable domain is DTGVSQNPRHKITKRGQNVTFRCDPISEHNRLYWYRQTLGQGPEFLTYFQNEAQLEKSRLLSDRFSAERPKGSFSTLEIQRTEQGDSAMYLCASSSGQGLQPQHFGDGTRLSIL.

In its sample, this clone was seen a few times. The V call is TRBV6-4, the J call TRBJ1-6, with D possibly matching TRBD1 (6 bases). Trimming took 3 bases from V and 4 from J, leaving 7 bases between them. CDR1 is MRHNA, CDR2 SNTAGT, per germline. The CDR3 has 14 amino acids. This CDR3 is CASSEQGYNSPLHF. CDR3 DNA sequence: TGTGCCAGCAGTGAACAGGGTTATAATTCACCCCTCCACTTT.

This clone was seen only once. The chain has TRBV7-8 and TRBJ2-7; 11 bases are a match to TRBD2. V shed 1 base and J 2 bases; nucleotides not matched to a gene: 4. CDR1 and CDR2 (germline): SGHVS, FQNEAQ. The CDR3 length is 16 residues. The CDR3 sequence is CASSLGGGLAAYEQYF. For the CDR3, the DNA is TGTGCCAGCAGCTTAGGGGGGGGACTAGCGGCCTACGAGCAGTACTTC.

The rearrangement uses TRBV12-3 or TRBV12-4 and TRBJ1-1; TRBD1 might be the D (5 bases). Trimming shortened V by 5 bases and J by 7 bases, and 14 bases separated the two germline ends. There are 13 residues in the CDR3. The CDR3: CASSPQAQGEAFF. DNA for the CDR3: TGTGCCAGCAGTCCTCAGGCGCAGGGTGAAGCTTTCTTT.

The chain carries TRBV5-4 and TRBJ1-5, with 7 nucleotides matching TRBD1. Germline V gives CDR1 SGHNT, CDR2 YYREEE (reference sequence). V gave up 0 bases and J gave up 4 bases; unmatched junction bases: 4. This CDR3 spans 15 amino acids. For the CDR3, the DNA is TGTGCCAGCAGCTTGGGGACAGGAGTTAATCAGCCCCAGCATTTT. Amino acids: CASSLGTGVNQPQHF.

In nucleotides, the CDR3 is TGTGCCAGCAGTCCAGACAGGGAGTCCTACAATGAGCAGTTCTTC. Its protein product is CASSPDRESYNEQFF. The gene calls are TRBV6-5 and TRBJ2-1; TRBD1 agrees at 7 bases. V dropped 5 bases and J dropped 1; count of bases not matched to a gene: 5. The CDR3 spans 15 residues. From germline, CDR1 is MNHEY and CDR2 SVGAGI.

This rearrangement joins TRBV4-2 to TRBJ2-1; D is possibly TRBD1 (5 bases). There are 15 residues in the CDR3. V was clipped by 0 bases and J by 8 bases, with 14 bases between them. Germline lookup yields CDR1 LGHNA and CDR2 YNFKEQ. The CDR3 loop is CASSQDQGSRYEQFF. Written as DNA, the CDR3 is TGTGCCAGCAGCCAAGATCAGGGTAGTCGGTATGAGCAGTTCTTC.

The rearrangement links TRBV4-1 to TRBJ2-1; TRBD2 agrees at 8 bases. The germline V gene has CDR1 MGHRA and CDR2 YSYEKL. The CDR3 extends over 14 amino acids. V was pared by 1 base and J by 15 bases, with 11 bases of the junction left unmatched. The CDR3 DNA sequence: TGCGCCAGCAGCCAAGTCTCTGTGGGCGGGAGGCGGTTCTTC. Translation gives CASSQVSVGGRRFF.

The chain links TRBV27 to TRBJ1-1, with D perhaps matching TRBD1 (5 bases). V was shortened by 5 bases and J by 3 bases, with 10 bases between the two germline ends. The CDR3 is 13 amino acids. The V gene's germline CDR1 is MNHEY and CDR2 SMNVEV (reference sequence). The CDR3 sequence is CASSPRGDTEAFF. For the CDR3, the DNA is TGTGCCAGCAGTCCGCGGGGGGACACTGAAGCTTTCTTT.

The genes are TRBV2 and TRBJ2-3; possibly TRBD2 for D (5 bases). CDR1 is SNHLY and CDR2 is FYNNEI in the germline V gene. The CDR3 runs to 18 residues. V was trimmed by 3 bases and J by 0 bases, leaving 19 bases between them. This chain's CDR3 is CASSDPAVRRASTDTQYF. The DNA of the CDR3 is TGTGCCAGCAGTGACCCAGCGGTCAGGCGGGCTAGCACAGATACGCAGTATTTT.

V gene TRBV4-1 combines with J gene TRBJ1-2; 7 nucleotides align to TRBD1. This CDR3 has 15 residues. Germline assignment: CDR1 MGHRA and CDR2 YSYEKL. The V segment lost 2 bases and the J segment 3 bases; nucleotides outside the gene matches: 6. The CDR3 region is CASSQPEGAHYGYTF. For the CDR3, the DNA is TGCGCCAGCAGCCAACCCGAGGGGGCCCACTATGGCTACACCTTC.

In DNA form, the CDR3 reads TGTGCCAGCAGCCTGGGGAACACGAACACCGGGGAGCTGTTTTTT. Encoded protein: CASSLGNTNTGELFF. This chain joins TRBV9 and TRBJ2-2; D gene unclear. Trimming stripped 4 bases from V and 0 bases from J, with 10 bases between. Germline V gene data show CDR1 as SGDLS and CDR2 as YYNGEE. The CDR3 length is 15 residues.

Here the CDR3 reads CASSTDSNQPQHF. The DNA for the CDR3 is TGTGCCAGCAGCACCGATAGCAATCAGCCCCAGCATTTT. The genes are TRBV7-2 and TRBJ1-5; D gene uncertain. Germline V gene data show CDR1 as SGHTA and CDR2 as FQGNSA. The CDR3 covers 13 residues. With 5 bases removed from V and 0 bases from J, the gap between germline ends came to 5 bases.

The V and J genes are TRBV28 and TRBJ1-5; D possibly corresponds to TRBD1 (6 bases). The V end lost 6 bases, the J end lost 8 bases, and 17 bases lay between the germline ends. The germline gives CDR1 MDHEN, CDR2 SYDVKM. The CDR3 is 14 residues long. In DNA, the CDR3 is TGTGCCAGCAGCCCCCGGGGGGCTGTTAAGCCCCAGCATTTT. Protein: CASSPRGAVKPQHF.

This clone came up once. This chain links TRBV28 with TRBJ2-3; TRBD2 matches at 7 bases. Per germline, CDR1 MDHEN and CDR2 SYDVKM. V lost 6 bases to trimming and J lost 3 bases; unmatched junction nucleotides: 12. The CDR3 is 16 amino acids. CDR3 protein: CASSTAGASGTDTQYF. The CDR3, as DNA: TGTGCCAGCAGCACCGCTGGGGCTAGCGGAACAGATACGCAGTATTTT.

The V call is TRBV9, the J call TRBJ2-3; a weak D match, TRBD1 (6 bases). Germline V gene data show CDR1 as SGDLS and CDR2 as YYNGEE. This CDR3 region has 15 residues. V was shortened by 0 bases and J by 3 bases, with 11 bases between the two germline ends. In nucleotides, the CDR3 is TGTGCCAGCAGCGTAGGCCCGGGACAAACAGATACGCAGTATTTT. Translated, it gives CASSVGPGQTDTQYF.

The V call is TRBV18, the J call TRBJ1-1; D unresolved. CDR1 KGHSH and CDR2 LQKENI come from the germline V gene. The V and J ends lost 3 bases and 3 bases respectively, with 11 bases between them. This CDR3 region has 14 residues. CDR3 amino acids: CASSPNNRDTEAFF. As DNA, the CDR3 is TGTGCCAGCTCACCCAATAATCGCGACACTGAAGCTTTCTTT.

The chain is built from TRBV12-5 and TRBJ2-1, with 14 bases matching TRBD2. CDR3 length: 19 residues. In germline, CDR1 is LGHNT, CDR2 FRNRAP. After removal of 1 base from V and 4 bases from J, the junction contained 9 bases not matched to a gene. CDR3 protein: CASGLGRLAGGKAYNEQFF. The DNA for the CDR3 is TGTGCTAGTGGTTTGGGGCGACTAGCGGGAGGGAAGGCGTACAATGAGCAGTTCTTC.